What follows are 21 T cell receptor beta chains derived from one specimen sequenced in a study of blood T cells in healthy people across ages (dated by TCRdb to the mid-2010s). The library was produced with 5' RACE. A second roughly 6 to 11 cycle PCR used a sample-barcoded 5' primer and a J-beta primer mix. The public reads were quality trimmed at Q25 with fastp and then assembled into clones with MiXCR by TCRdb, keeping productive beta chains. Entries are consolidated by CDR3 protein sequence, retaining the most common genes and DNA. The sample profile shows around 2 million distinct CDR3 sequences; 39% of them were found once. The top ten clones comprise approximately 22% of the sample. The sample comprised blood. These receptors all stem from a human donor in good health.

Notes on this clonotype: The junction departs from the called germline gene at one end, perhaps through a read error. CDR3 sequence reads: CANSFPWGQGDYATNEKLFF. For the CDR3, the DNA is TGTGCCAACAGCTTTCCGTGGGGACAGGGCGATTATGCAACTAATGAAAAACTGTTTTTT. J is TRBJ1-4 and V is TRBV7-9; 9 bases agree with TRBD1. Germline CDR1 reads SEHNR; CDR2 reads FQNEAQ (reference sequence). The CDR3 runs to 20 residues.

The rearrangement joins TRBV2 to TRBJ2-5, with D possibly TRBD2 on 5 matching bases. In germline, CDR1 is SNHLY, CDR2 FYNNEI. This CDR3 spans 16 amino acids. V dropped 4 bases and J dropped 4 bases, with 19 bases sitting between them. CDR3 DNA: TGTGCCAGCAGTGGGGCCAGCGGAACCACCGGAGAGACCCAGTACTTC. This gives the protein CASSGASGTTGETQYF.

This chain links TRBV4-3 with TRBJ2-5; 7 bases fit TRBD1. The CDR3 is 14 amino acids. Germline V CDR1 and CDR2: LGHNA, YSLEER. Unmatched junction bases numbered 6, after V lost 4 bases and J lost 4 bases. The CDR3 here is CASSRYRGIETQYF. In nucleotides, the CDR3 is TGCGCCAGCAGCCGGTACAGGGGTATAGAGACCCAGTACTTC.

This clonotype has just a few counts. The chain has TRBV11-1 and TRBJ2-5; D is uncertain. Germline V CDR1 and CDR2: SGHAT, FQDESV (reference sequence). The CDR3 is made up of 13 amino acids. The V gene lost 7 bases and the J gene lost 5 bases, with 14 bases spanning the gap. The CDR3 coding sequence is TGTGCCAGCAACCAGGTTGAAGGGGAGACCCAGTACTTC. It translates to CASNQVEGETQYF. The variable domain in full, completed from reference TRBV11-1 and TRBJ2-5, reads EAEVAQSPRYKITEKSQAVAFWCDPISGHATLYWYRQILGQGPELLVQFQDESVVDDSQLPKDRFSAERLKGVDSTLKIQPAELGDSAMYLCASNQVEGETQYFGPGTRLLVL.

The sample holds a few counts of this clonotype. The chain uses TRBV5-1 and TRBJ2-1, with 9 nucleotides matching TRBD1. V gave up 4 bases and J gave up 9 bases; unmatched junction bases: 14. CDR1 and CDR2 from the germline V gene are SGHRS and YFSETQ. The CDR3 is made up of 16 amino acids. The CDR3 nucleotides read TGCGCCAGCAGCCTGTCCCGGACAGGGGTTAATGGTGAGCAGTTCTTC. It translates to CASSLSRTGVNGEQFF. The full variable domain, rest sourced from reference TRBV5-1 and TRBJ2-1, is KAGVTQTPRYLIKTRGQQVTLSCSPISGHRSVSWYQQTPGQGLQFLFEYFSETQRNKGNFPGRFSGRQFSNSRSEMNVSTLELGDSALYLCASSLSRTGVNGEQFFGPGTRLTVL.

This clonotype was counted a few times. V gene TRBV29-1 combines with J gene TRBJ1-5, with TRBD1 as a possible D gene (5 bases). Germline V gene data show CDR1 as SQVTM and CDR2 as ANQGSEA. This CDR3 is built from 12 residues. V dropped 4 bases and J dropped 3 bases, with 7 bases sitting between them. The CDR3 loop is CSVVQVNQPQHF. In DNA, the CDR3 is TGCAGCGTTGTACAGGTCAATCAGCCCCAGCATTTT.

The chain joins TRBV6-1 to TRBJ2-4, with TRBD1 matching over 11 bases. The DNA end is a closer match to TRBJ2-7, so the J assignment may be wrong. Germline V lookup: CDR1 MNHNS, CDR2 SASEGT. This CDR3 spans 15 amino acids. The CDR3 reads CASSERTGGNYEQYF. The CDR3, as DNA: TGTGCCAGCAGTGAACGGACAGGGGGCAACTACGAGCAGTACTTC.

In the case of this clonotype: The limits of the CDR3 on the DNA are not certain, so only TCRdb's listed CDR3 is given. The chain employs TRBV20-1 and TRBJ1-2; no DNA check was done on the table's D call, TRBD1. The CDR3 extends over 13 residues, inclusive of both ends. Looked up from germline, CDR1 is DFQATT and CDR2 is SNEGSKA (reference sequence). The CDR3 region is CSAEGGRNYGCTF.

A few counts support this clonotype. The chain employs TRBV27 and TRBJ1-1, with no clear D. Germline CDR1 is MNHEY and CDR2 is SMNVEV (reference sequence). The V and J ends lost 7 bases and 12 bases respectively, with 12 bases between them. The CDR3 has 10 amino acids. The CDR3 loop is CASIGGVTFF. As DNA, the CDR3 is TGTGCCAGCATAGGCGGGGTAACTTTCTTT.

The chain's CDR3 is CASSPGLAGGAQYF. CDR3 nucleotides: TGTGCCAGCAGCCCCGGACTAGCGGGGGGGGCCCAGTACTTC. V is TRBV7-2 and J is TRBJ2-5; 15 bases line up with TRBD2. Germline V gene sequence: CDR1 SGHTA, CDR2 FQGNSA. The V segment lost 5 bases and the J segment 9 bases; nucleotides outside the gene matches: 4. This CDR3 spans 14 amino acids.

CDR3: CSARADRAFSYEQYF. CDR3 coding DNA: TGCAGTGCTAGAGCGGACAGGGCCTTTTCCTACGAGCAGTACTTC. This chain connects TRBV20-1 to TRBJ2-7, with 8 nucleotides matching TRBD1. V was clipped by 1 base and J by 1 base; unmatched bases: 6. Germline V gene sequence: CDR1 DFQATT, CDR2 SNEGSKA (reference sequence). CDR3 length equals 15 residues.

The CDR3 sequence is CSARDRARSYGYTF. The CDR3 coding sequence is TGCAGTGCGCGGGACAGGGCCCGTAGCTATGGCTACACCTTC. The chain joins TRBV20-1 to TRBJ1-2, with 9 bases matching TRBD1. The CDR3 sequence is 14 residues long. The J segment lost 4 bases and the V segment lost 6 bases, leaving 9 bases of the junction unmatched. Germline assignment: CDR1 DFQATT and CDR2 SNEGSKA (reference sequence).

Concerning this clonotype: A junction end diverges from the germline sequence, so it may reflect a read error. The rearrangement uses TRBV5-1 and TRBJ1-4, with D tentatively TRBD1 (6 bases). Germline CDR1 is SGHRS and CDR2 is YFSETQ. The CDR3 is 14 residues long. The CDR3 region is CTSSEGGANEKLFF. CDR3 nucleotides: TGCACCAGCAGCGAGGGGGGAGCTAATGAAAAACTGTTTTTT.

The rearrangement uses TRBV24-1 and TRBJ2-1; the D gene is possibly TRBD2 (6 bases). The CDR3 contains 12 residues. The germline gives CDR1 KGHDR, CDR2 SFDVKD. V was clipped by 10 bases and J by 4 bases, with 10 bases between them. The DNA of the CDR3 is TGTGCCACGACTAGGGGATACAATGAGCAGTTCTTC. Translated: CATTRGYNEQFF.

This clonotype was picked up a small number of times. The junction and the germline gene differ at one end; a read error may be behind it. The chain combines TRBV7-7 with TRBJ2-7; a weak D match, TRBD2 (6 bases). This CDR3 is built from 15 residues. CDR1 and CDR2 (germline): SSHAT, FNYEAQ (reference sequence). CDR3 in amino acids: CASSIGPAGPYEQYF. As DNA, the CDR3 is TGTGCTAGCAGCATCGGGCCTGCGGGGCCCTACGAGCAGTACTTC.

Note on this clonotype: A much bigger clone sits one base away, suggesting this may be a read error. This chain connects TRBV28 to TRBJ2-7; D is perhaps TRBD1 or TRBD2 (5 bases each). This CDR3 region has 14 residues. Germline V gives CDR1 MDHEN, CDR2 SYDVKM. The CDR3 loop reads CASSFTGLSYVQYF. The CDR3 bases are TGTGCCAGCAGCTTCACGGGGCTTTCCTACGTGCAGTACTTC.

The genes are TRBV5-1 and TRBJ1-5; TRBD1 aligns across 9 bases. The germline CDR1 and CDR2 sequences are SGHRS and YFSETQ. This CDR3 contains 18 residues. Trimming removed 0 bases from V and 6 bases from J; junction bases left unmatched: 13. CDR3 nucleotide sequence: TGCGCCAGCAGCTTGGTTCGTCTGGACAGGGGTTCCCGTCAGCCCCAGCATTTT. This gives the protein CASSLVRLDRGSRQPQHF.

As for this clonotype: At one end the junction does not follow the germline gene, possibly because of a read error. The V call is TRBV11-2, the J call TRBJ1-1; D is possibly TRBD1 (5 bases). CDR3 length: 13 residues. In germline, CDR1 is SGHAT, CDR2 FQNNGV. The CDR3: CAGSLVGQGEAFF. The CDR3 DNA sequence: TGTGCCGGCAGCTTAGTAGGTCAGGGTGAAGCTTTCTTT.

This clonotype was counted a few times. The chain links TRBV5-1 to TRBJ1-2, with a tentative D call TRBD1 (5 bases). Germline CDR1 is SGHRS and CDR2 is YFSETQ. The CDR3 contains 13 residues. V was pared by 4 bases and J by 6 bases, with 13 bases between. CDR3 nucleotide sequence: TGCGCCAGCAGCCCGTATCGGGGGAATGGCTACACCTTC. Amino acids: CASSPYRGNGYTF.

In this sample, this clonotype turned up a few times. The chain joins TRBV12-3 or TRBV12-4 to TRBJ1-4; D remains ambiguous. This CDR3 is built from 13 residues. The V and J ends lost 2 bases and 6 bases respectively, with 7 bases between them. The CDR3 nucleotides are TGTGCCAGCAGTTTACGGTCAGATGAAAAACTGTTTTTT. It encodes CASSLRSDEKLFF.

Of note for this clonotype: A much larger clonotype is one base distant, so this may be a read error. CDR3: CASSDGTETDTQYF. The CDR3 DNA sequence: TGTGCCAGCAGTGATGGGACAGAAACAGATACGCAGTATTTT. The chain recombines TRBV6-2 or TRBV6-3 with TRBJ2-3, with 7 bases lining up with TRBD1. The CDR3 runs 14 residues. V trimming: 5 bases; J trimming: 3 bases; junction bases outside the gene matches: 5. The V gene's germline CDR1 is MNHEY and CDR2 SVGEGT.